Listed below are T cell receptor beta chains from one sample, sequenced in a study of blood T cells in healthy people across ages. TCRdb re-analysed the 5' RACE reads in MiXCR, keeping a single row per CDR3 protein. The sample lists over 1,200,000 distinct CDR3 sequences; roughly 59% were seen once. The specimen was blood. The receptors derive from a man aged 18 to 30 in good health. The CDR3 runs from the conserved cysteine through the conserved F or W. The D gene is left open where the match is weak. Where a row states a size, it is once, few, many or the class of an expanded clone; other rows omit it.

>TRBV5-1|15|.|few|TRBJ2-7
TGCGCCAGCAGTTCCGGGACCGAGTCCTCCTACGAGCAGTACTTC
CASSSGTESSYEQYF
>TRBV27|14|.|.|TRBJ2-1
TGTGCCAGCTCGGAGACCTCTACTGGGCATGAGCAGTTCTTC
CASSETSTGHEQFF
>TRBV4-2|18|.|.|TRBJ1-6
TGTGCCAGCAGCCAAGATGGGGGACCGCGGTCCTATAATTCACCCCTCCACTTT
CASSQDGGPRSYNSPLHF
>TRBV7-2|16|.|.|TRBJ1-2
TGTGCCAGCAGCTCGACCCGGGGCGACGGGGCTCCGGGCTACACCTTC
CASSSTRGDGAPGYTF
>TRBV5-1|15|.|.|TRBJ2-7
TGCGCCAGCAGTCCAACGCCTTCTGCAGGGGCCGAGCAGTACTTC
CASSPTPSAGAEQYF
>TRBV28|13|TRBD1|.|TRBJ2-7
TGTGCCAGCGGAAAGACAGGGACGGCGGAGCAGTACTTC
CASGKTGTAEQYF
>TRBV27|21|TRBD2|.|TRBJ2-5
TGTGCCAGCAGTTTACTACCTCCGACTAGCGGGGGATATGCTCCTCAAGAGACCCAGTACTTC
CASSLLPPTSGGYAPQETQYF
>TRBV20-1|13|TRBD2|.|TRBJ2-7
TGCAGTGCTAGCGCTAGCGGGAGCTACGAGCAGTACTTC
CSASASGSYEQYF
>TRBV29-1|14|TRBD2|.|TRBJ2-1
TGCAGCAGCGGGACTAGCGGGAGTAGGAATGAGCAGTTCTTC
CSSGTSGSRNEQFF
>TRBV9|14|.|.|TRBJ1-2
TGTGCCAGCAGCGTAGCGGAAGGGAACTATGGCTACACCTTC
CASSVAEGNYGYTF
>TRBV2|18|TRBD1|.|TRBJ1-5
TGTGCCAGCAGTGACCCCAACGACAGGGGGCATAGGAATCAGCCCCAGCATTTT
CASSDPNDRGHRNQPQHF
>TRBV2|15|.|.|TRBJ1-3
TGTGCCAGCAGTGAAAGGCGGCAGGGAGGAAACACCATATATTTT
CASSERRQGGNTIYF
>TRBV6-2/TRBV6-3|16|.|.|TRBJ2-1
TGTGCCAGCAGCCAGTCCGGGGTAGTCTCCTACAATGAGCAGTTCTTC
CASSQSGVVSYNEQFF
>TRBV7-9|14|.|few|TRBJ2-7
TGTGCCAGCAGGGATTCGGACACTTCCTACGAGCAGTACTTC
CASRDSDTSYEQYF
>TRBV4-1|15|TRBD1|few|TRBJ2-2
TGCGCCAGCAGCACCGGACAGGGGGTTGGCGGGGAGCTGTTTTTT
CASSTGQGVGGELFF
>TRBV4-1|16|.|.|TRBJ2-1
TGCGCCAGCAGCCAAGATCTGAGGCTAGTCCGCAATGAGCAGTTCTTC
CASSQDLRLVRNEQFF
>TRBV29-1|13|.|.|TRBJ2-3
TGCAGCGTTGATGGGCAGAGAACAGATACGCAGTATTTT
CSVDGQRTDTQYF
>TRBV29-1|13|.|few|TRBJ2-7
TGCAGCGTGGGGGCGCCCGGACAGTACGAGCAGTACTTC
CSVGAPGQYEQYF
>TRBV6-5|14|TRBD1|.|TRBJ1-5
TGTGCCAGCAGCCAGGGACAGGGGATTCAGCCCCAGCATTTT
CASSQGQGIQPQHF
>TRBV7-6|17|.|.|TRBJ2-1
TGTGCCAGCAGCTTAGAATTCGCGGGGTCCGTGTTCAATGAGCAGTTCTTC
CASSLEFAGSVFNEQFF
>TRBV20-1|13|.|.|TRBJ1-2
TGCAGTGCCCCGAGGGGGGGCCACTATGGCTACACCTTC
CSAPRGGHYGYTF
>TRBV29-1|10|.|few|TRBJ1-1
TGCAGCGTTGTGGGATCTGAAGCTTTCTTT
CSVVGSEAFF
>TRBV6-5|13|.|.|TRBJ1-2
TGTGCCAGCAGAGGACAGCTAAACTATGGCTACACCTTC
CASRGQLNYGYTF
>TRBV12-5|15|TRBD1|.|TRBJ2-1
TGTGCTAGTGGTATTGGACAGGGAGCCTACAATGAGCAGTTCTTC
CASGIGQGAYNEQFF
>TRBV20-1|14|TRBD1|.|TRBJ2-7
TGCAGTGCTTGTTTCCACAGGGGTACCTACGAGCAGTACTTC
CSACFHRGTYEQYF
>TRBV20-1|14|.|.|TRBJ2-1
TGCAGTGCTAGTGTAGCGATAGACTACAATGAGCAGTTCTTC
CSASVAIDYNEQFF
>TRBV28|16|TRBD1|.|TRBJ2-7
TGTGCCAGCAGTTGGCCTACAGGGGCCCTTTCCTACGAGCAGTACTTC
CASSWPTGALSYEQYF
>TRBV7-9|16|.|few|TRBJ2-7
TGTGCCAGCAGCCCGACTAGTCAAAGGGCCTATTACGAGCAGTACTTC
CASSPTSQRAYYEQYF
>TRBV27|17|TRBD1|.|TRBJ2-6
TGTGCCAGCAGCAGGGGGACCGCGGCCTCTGGGGCCAACGTCCTGACTTTC
CASSRGTAASGANVLTF
>TRBV27|12|.|.|TRBJ2-1
TGTGCCAGCAGTCCCCTGACCAATGAGCAGTTCTTC
CASSPLTNEQFF
>TRBV11-2|15|.|.|TRBJ2-5
TGTGCCAGCAGCGACCGACAGACACTCCAAGAGACCCAGTACTTC
CASSDRQTLQETQYF
>TRBV12-3/TRBV12-4|14|.|few|TRBJ1-2
TGTGCCAGCAGTTACAGGGCTGAGGGCTATGGCTACACCTTC
CASSYRAEGYGYTF
>TRBV6-5|12|.|.|TRBJ2-2
TGTGCCAGCAGCAACCTGGCCGGGGAGCTGTTTTTT
CASSNLAGELFF
>TRBV27|17|TRBD2|few|TRBJ2-3
TGTGCCAGCAGTCCTCTGGGACTAGCGGGAATAAGGGATACGCAGTATTTT
CASSPLGLAGIRDTQYF
>TRBV3-1|16|.|.|TRBJ1-3
TGTGCCAGCAGCCAAGAGCTGGGAGACTCTGGAAACACCATATATTTT
CASSQELGDSGNTIYF
>TRBV7-9|16|.|.|TRBJ1-4
TGTGCCAGCAGCCCTATCTTAGACAGCCGTAATGAAAAACTGTTTTTT
CASSPILDSRNEKLFF
>TRBV12-3/TRBV12-4|14|.|.|TRBJ1-2
TGTACCAGAAGAACAGGAGGGCCCGGCTATGGCTACACCTTC
CTRRTGGPGYGYTF
>TRBV7-6|13|.|few|TRBJ2-1
TGTGCCAGCAGCGTAGGCGGCACCAATGAGCAGTTCTTC
CASSVGGTNEQFF
>TRBV4-2|15|.|.|TRBJ1-3
TGTGCCAGCAGCCATGGGGTCGCCCGAGGAAACACCATATATTTT
CASSHGVARGNTIYF
>TRBV25-1|21|TRBD2|few|TRBJ2-3
TGTGCCAGCAGTGGGGTACAGGGTCACTCCCGGTCTAGCGGGGACACAGATACGCAGTATTTT
CASSGVQGHSRSSGDTDTQYF
>TRBV12-3/TRBV12-4|11|.|.|TRBJ2-1
TGTGCCAGCAGTGTCGGTGGGGGTGGGTTCTTC
CASSVGGGGFF
>TRBV6-1|17|TRBD2|.|TRBJ2-1
TGTGCCAGCAGTGAAGTCGGTGGCGGGAGGGGAGTCGATGAGCAGTTCTTC
CASSEVGGGRGVDEQFF
>TRBV12-3/TRBV12-4|15|.|few|TRBJ1-2
TGTGCCAGCAGTTTAAGTACGGAGGAAGGCTATGGCTACACCTTC
CASSLSTEEGYGYTF
>TRBV20-1|13|.|.|TRBJ2-7
TGCAGTGCTAGGTTAGGGAGCTCCTACGAGCAGTACTTC
CSARLGSSYEQYF
>TRBV6-1|15|.|.|TRBJ1-1
TGTGCCAGCAGTGTTACGACCCTGGGGGGTACTGAAGCTTTCTTT
CASSVTTLGGTEAFF
>TRBV20-1|18|TRBD2|once|TRBJ2-1
TGCAGTGCTCGTCGGACTAGCGGGGACCTAATCTTAGGCAATGAGCAGTTCTTC
CSARRTSGDLILGNEQFF
>TRBV20-1|14|TRBD2|.|TRBJ2-7
TGCAGTGCTAGCGCAGCGGGGGGGCCCTACGAGCAGTACTTC
CSASAAGGPYEQYF
>TRBV3-1|14|TRBD1|many|TRBJ2-7
TGTGCCAGCAGCCAGAGACAGGGGGCCTACGAGCAGTACTTC
CASSQRQGAYEQYF
>TRBV4-1|14|TRBD1|few|TRBJ1-2
TGCGCCAGCAGCCAACAGGGGGTGCGGTATGGCTACACCTTC
CASSQQGVRYGYTF
>TRBV15|13|.|.|TRBJ2-7
TGTGCCACCAGCGGTCCCTCGGGGGTCGAGCAGTACTTC
CATSGPSGVEQYF